Detailed here is one T cell receptor (beta chain). The antigen remains undetermined. These data come from a study of T cells after yellow fever vaccination. Study in general: Libraries from low-cell-number fractions were prepared with the SMART-Seq v4 Ultra Low Input RNA kit. Study-wide points: Detected again after the booster were most primary-vaccination clones, at roughly 95% CD4 and approximately 85% CD8. A weaker secondary response peaked on day 5, the primary on day 15. Clonotype sharing between CD4 and CD8 compartments was small.

V dropped 4 bases and J dropped 5; count of bases not matched to a gene: 4. The CDR3 length is 15 residues. Germline-derived CDR1 and CDR2 are LGHDT and YNNKEL (reference sequence). MiXCR, applied by TCRdb to the 5' RACE reads, yields one record per CDR3 protein. The sample has almost 600,000 distinct CDR3 sequences; roughly 12% are singletons. This clonotype was obtained from a man aged 25 to 45 who received the YFV17D yellow fever vaccine. The chain combines TRBV3-1 with TRBJ2-2, with 10 bases matching TRBD1. This specimen was PBMCs, taken on the day of the yellow fever booster vaccination. CDR3 protein: CASSRGTGVTGELFF. For the CDR3, the DNA is TGTGCCAGCAGCCGAGGGACAGGGGTGACCGGGGAGCTGTTTTTT. Complete variable domain (other parts from reference TRBV3-1 and TRBJ2-2): DTAVSQTPKYLVTQMGNDKSIKCEQNLGHDTMYWYKQDSKKFLKIMFSYNNKELIINETVPNRFSPKSPDKAHLNLHINSLELGDSAVYFCASSRGTGVTGELFFGEGSRLTVL.